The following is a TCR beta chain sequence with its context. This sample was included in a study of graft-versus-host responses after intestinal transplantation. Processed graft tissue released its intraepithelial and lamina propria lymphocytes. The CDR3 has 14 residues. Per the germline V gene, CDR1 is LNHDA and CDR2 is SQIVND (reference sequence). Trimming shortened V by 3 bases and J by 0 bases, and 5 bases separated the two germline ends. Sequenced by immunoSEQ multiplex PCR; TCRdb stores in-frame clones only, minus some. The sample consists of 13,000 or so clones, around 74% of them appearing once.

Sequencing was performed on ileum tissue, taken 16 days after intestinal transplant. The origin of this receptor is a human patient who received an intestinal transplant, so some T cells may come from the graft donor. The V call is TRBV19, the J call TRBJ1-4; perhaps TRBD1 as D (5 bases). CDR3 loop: CASSMTATNEKLFF. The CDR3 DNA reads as TGTGCCAGTAGTATGACAGCAACTAATGAAAAACTGTTTTTT. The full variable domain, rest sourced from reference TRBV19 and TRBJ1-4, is DGGITQSPKYLFRKEGQNVTLSCEQNLNHDAMYWYRQDPGQGLRLIYYSQIVNDFQKGDIAEGYSVSREKKESFPLTVTSAQKNPTAFYLCASSMTATNEKLFFGSGTQLSVL.